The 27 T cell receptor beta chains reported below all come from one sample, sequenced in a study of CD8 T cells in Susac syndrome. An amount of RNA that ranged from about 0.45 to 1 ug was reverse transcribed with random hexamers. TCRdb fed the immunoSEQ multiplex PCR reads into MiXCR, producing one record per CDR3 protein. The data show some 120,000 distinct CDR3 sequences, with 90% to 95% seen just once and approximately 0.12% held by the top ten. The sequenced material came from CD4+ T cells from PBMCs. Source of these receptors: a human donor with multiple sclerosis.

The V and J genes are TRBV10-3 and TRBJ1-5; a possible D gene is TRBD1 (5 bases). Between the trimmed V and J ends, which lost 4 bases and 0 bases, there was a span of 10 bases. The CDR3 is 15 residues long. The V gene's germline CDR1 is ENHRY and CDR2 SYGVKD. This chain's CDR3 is CAISGGGYSNQPQHF. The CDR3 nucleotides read TGTGCCATCAGTGGGGGGGGTTATAGCAATCAGCCCCAGCATTTT.

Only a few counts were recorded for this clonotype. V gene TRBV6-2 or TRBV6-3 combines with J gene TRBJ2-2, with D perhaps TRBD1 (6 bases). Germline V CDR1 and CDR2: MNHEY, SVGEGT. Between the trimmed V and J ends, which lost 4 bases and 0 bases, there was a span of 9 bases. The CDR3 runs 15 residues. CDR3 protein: CASSSGTPNTGELFF. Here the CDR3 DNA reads TGTGCCAGCAGTTCCGGGACACCGAACACCGGGGAGCTGTTTTTT.

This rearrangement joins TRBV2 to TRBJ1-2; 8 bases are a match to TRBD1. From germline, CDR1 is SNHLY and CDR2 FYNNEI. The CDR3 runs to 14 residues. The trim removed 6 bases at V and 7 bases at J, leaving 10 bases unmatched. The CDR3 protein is CASRSTGGPGGYTF. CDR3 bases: TGTGCCAGCAGATCTACAGGGGGTCCGGGTGGCTACACCTTC.

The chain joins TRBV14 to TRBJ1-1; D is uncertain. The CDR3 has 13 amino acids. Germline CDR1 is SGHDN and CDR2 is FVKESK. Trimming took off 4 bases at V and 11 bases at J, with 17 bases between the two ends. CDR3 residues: CASSPRTTRQAFF. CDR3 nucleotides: TGTGCCAGCAGCCCGAGGACCACCAGGCAGGCTTTCTTT. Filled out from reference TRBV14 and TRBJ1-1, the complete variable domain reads EAGVTQFPSHSVIEKGQTVTLRCDPISGHDNLYWYRRVMGKEIKFLLHFVKESKQDESGMPNNRFLAERTGGTYSTLKVQPAELEDSGVYFCASSPRTTRQAFFGQGTRLTVV.

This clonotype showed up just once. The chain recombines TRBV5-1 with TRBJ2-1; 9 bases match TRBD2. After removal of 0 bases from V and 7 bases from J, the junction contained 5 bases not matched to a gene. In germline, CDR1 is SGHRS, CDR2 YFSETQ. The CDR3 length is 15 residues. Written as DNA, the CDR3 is TGCGCCAGCAGCTTGGTTGTAGCGGGAGTAAATGAGCAGTTCTTC. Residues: CASSLVVAGVNEQFF. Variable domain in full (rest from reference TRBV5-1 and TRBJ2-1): KAGVTQTPRYLIKTRGQQVTLSCSPISGHRSVSWYQQTPGQGLQFLFEYFSETQRNKGNFPGRFSGRQFSNSRSEMNVSTLELGDSALYLCASSLVVAGVNEQFFGPGTRLTVL.

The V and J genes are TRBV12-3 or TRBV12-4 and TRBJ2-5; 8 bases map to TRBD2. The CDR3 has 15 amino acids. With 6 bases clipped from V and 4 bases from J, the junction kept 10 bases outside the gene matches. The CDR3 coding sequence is TGTGCCAGCAGACAGAGCGGGAGCGTAGGAGAGACCCAGTACTTC. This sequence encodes CASRQSGSVGETQYF.

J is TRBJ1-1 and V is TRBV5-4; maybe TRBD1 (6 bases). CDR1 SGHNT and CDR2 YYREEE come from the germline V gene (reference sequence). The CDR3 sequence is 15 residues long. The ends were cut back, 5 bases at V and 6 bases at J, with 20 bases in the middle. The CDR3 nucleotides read TGTGCCAGCAGATTCCGAGGGGGGCAGGGGTCTGAAGCTTTCTTT. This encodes CASRFRGGQGSEAFF.

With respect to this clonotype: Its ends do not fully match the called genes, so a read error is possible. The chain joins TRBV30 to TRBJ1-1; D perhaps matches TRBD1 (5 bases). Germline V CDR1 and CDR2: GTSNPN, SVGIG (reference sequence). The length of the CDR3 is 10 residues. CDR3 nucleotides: TGCGGGGGAATGGGCACTGAAGCTTTCTTT. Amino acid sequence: CGGMGTEAFF.

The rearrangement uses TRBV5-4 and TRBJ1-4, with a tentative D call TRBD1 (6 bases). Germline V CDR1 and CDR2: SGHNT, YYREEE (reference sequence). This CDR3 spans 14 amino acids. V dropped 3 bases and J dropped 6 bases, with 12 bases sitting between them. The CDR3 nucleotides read TGTGCCAGCAGCTCCCGGGGGGGCGATGAAAAACTGTTTTTT. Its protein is CASSSRGGDEKLFF.

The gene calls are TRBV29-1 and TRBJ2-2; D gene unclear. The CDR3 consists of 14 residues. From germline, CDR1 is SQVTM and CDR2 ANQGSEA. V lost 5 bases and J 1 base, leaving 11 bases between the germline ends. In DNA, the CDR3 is TGCAGCGTTCTCCAACATCAGAACACCGGGGAGCTGTTTTTT. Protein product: CSVLQHQNTGELFF.

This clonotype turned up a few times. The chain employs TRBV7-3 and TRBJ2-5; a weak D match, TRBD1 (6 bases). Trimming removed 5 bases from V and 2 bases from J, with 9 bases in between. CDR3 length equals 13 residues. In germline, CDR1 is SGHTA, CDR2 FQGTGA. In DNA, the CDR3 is TGTGCCAGCAGCCGTGACAGGCAAGAGACCCAGTACTTC. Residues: CASSRDRQETQYF.

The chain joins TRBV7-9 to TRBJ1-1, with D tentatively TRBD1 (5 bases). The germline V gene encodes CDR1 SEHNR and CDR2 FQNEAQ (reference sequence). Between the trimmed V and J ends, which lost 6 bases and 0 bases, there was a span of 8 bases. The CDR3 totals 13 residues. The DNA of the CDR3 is TGTGCCAGCAGTCAGGGAATGAACACTGAAGCTTTCTTT. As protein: CASSQGMNTEAFF.

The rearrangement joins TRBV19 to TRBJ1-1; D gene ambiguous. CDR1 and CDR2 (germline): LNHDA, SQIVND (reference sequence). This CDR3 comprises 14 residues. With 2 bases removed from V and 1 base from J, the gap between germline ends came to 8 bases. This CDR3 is CASSILNRNTEAFF. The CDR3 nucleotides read TGTGCCAGTAGTATATTGAACAGGAACACTGAAGCTTTCTTT.

The DNA for the CDR3 is TGTGCCTGGAGTGTAATTTCGAGAGGGGGCGCGGTTGAAGCTTTCTTT. Protein: CAWSVISRGGAVEAFF. J is TRBJ1-1 and V is TRBV30; 7 positions agree with TRBD1. Germline V gene lookup returns CDR1 GTSNPN and CDR2 SVGIG (reference sequence). The CDR3 sequence is 16 residues long. The V segment lost 0 bases and the J segment 7 bases; nucleotides outside the gene matches: 14.

The CDR3 region is CASSGGPYNEQFF. The CDR3 DNA reads as TGTGCCAGCTCCGGGGGCCCCTACAATGAGCAGTTCTTC. The V gene is TRBV25-1, the J gene TRBJ2-1, with D possibly being TRBD1 or TRBD2 (6 bases each). V lost 8 bases and J lost 2, with 10 bases in between. The CDR3 is 13 amino acids. The germline V gene has CDR1 MGHDK and CDR2 SYGVNS.

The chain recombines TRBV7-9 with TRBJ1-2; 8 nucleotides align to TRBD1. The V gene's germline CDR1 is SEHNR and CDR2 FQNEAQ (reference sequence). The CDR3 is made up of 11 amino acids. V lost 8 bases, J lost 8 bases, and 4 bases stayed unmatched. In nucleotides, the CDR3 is TGTGCCAGCTCGACAGGGGTCGGCTACACCTTC. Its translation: CASSTGVGYTF.

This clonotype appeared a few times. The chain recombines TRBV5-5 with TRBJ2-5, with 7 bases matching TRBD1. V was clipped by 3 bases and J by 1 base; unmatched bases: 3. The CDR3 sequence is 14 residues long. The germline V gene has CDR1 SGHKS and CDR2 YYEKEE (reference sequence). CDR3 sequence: CASSSGQLQETQYF. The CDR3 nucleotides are TGTGCCAGCAGCTCGGGACAGCTCCAAGAGACCCAGTACTTC.

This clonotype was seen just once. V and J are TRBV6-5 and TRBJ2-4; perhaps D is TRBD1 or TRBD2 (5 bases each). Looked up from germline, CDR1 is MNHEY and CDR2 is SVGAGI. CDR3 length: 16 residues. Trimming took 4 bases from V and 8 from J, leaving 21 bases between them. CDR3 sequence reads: CASSSATGTAPHIQYF. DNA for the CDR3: TGTGCCAGCAGTTCCGCTACCGGGACGGCGCCCCACATTCAGTACTTC.

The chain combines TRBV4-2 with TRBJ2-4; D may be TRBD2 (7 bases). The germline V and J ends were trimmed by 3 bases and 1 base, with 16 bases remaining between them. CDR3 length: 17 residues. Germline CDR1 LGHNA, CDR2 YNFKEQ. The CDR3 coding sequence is TGTGCCAGCAGCCAGGCAAGGGGGGGGAAGGCCAAAAACATTCAGTACTTC. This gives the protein CASSQARGGKAKNIQYF.

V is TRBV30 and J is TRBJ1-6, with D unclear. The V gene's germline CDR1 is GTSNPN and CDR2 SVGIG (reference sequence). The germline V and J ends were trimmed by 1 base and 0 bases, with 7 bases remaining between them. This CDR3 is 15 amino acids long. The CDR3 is CAWSGPSSYNSPLHF. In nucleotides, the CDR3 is TGTGCCTGGAGTGGACCCAGCTCCTATAATTCACCCCTCCACTTT.

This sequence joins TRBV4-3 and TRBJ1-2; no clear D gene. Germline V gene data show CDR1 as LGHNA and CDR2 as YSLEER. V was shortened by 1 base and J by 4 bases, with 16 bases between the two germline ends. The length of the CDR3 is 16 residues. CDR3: CASSQVRGGSSYGYTF. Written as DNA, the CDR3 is TGCGCCAGCAGCCAAGTTCGAGGAGGTTCGTCCTATGGCTACACCTTC.

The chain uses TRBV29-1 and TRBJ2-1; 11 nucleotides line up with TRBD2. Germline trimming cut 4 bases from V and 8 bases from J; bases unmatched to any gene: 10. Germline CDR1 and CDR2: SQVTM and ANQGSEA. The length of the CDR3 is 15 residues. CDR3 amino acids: CSVAARLAGFDEQFF. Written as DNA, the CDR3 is TGCAGCGTTGCCGCCCGACTAGCGGGGTTCGATGAGCAGTTCTTC.

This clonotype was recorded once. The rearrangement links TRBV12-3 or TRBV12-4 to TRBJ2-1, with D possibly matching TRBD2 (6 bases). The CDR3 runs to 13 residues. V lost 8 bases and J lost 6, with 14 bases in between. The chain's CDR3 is CASGRNGGNEQFF. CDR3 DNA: TGTGCCAGCGGTCGAAACGGGGGCAATGAGCAGTTCTTC.

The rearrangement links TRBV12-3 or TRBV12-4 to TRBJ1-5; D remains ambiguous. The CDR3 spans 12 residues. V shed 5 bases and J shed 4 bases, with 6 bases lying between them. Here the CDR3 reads CASSQANQPQHF. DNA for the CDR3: TGTGCCAGCAGTCAAGCAAATCAGCCCCAGCATTTT.

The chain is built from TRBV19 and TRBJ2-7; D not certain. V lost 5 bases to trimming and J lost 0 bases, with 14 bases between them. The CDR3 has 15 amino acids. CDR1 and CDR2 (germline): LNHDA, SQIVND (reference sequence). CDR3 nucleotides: TGTGCCAGTAGTCGCTCAGCACAGTTCTCCTACGAGCAGTACTTC. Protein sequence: CASSRSAQFSYEQYF.

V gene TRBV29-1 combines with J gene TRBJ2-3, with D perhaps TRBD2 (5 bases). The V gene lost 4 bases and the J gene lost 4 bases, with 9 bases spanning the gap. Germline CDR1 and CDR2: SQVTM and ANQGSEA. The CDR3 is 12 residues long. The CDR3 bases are TGCAGCGTTGGGGAGTCGGCAGATACGCAGTATTTT. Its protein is CSVGESADTQYF.

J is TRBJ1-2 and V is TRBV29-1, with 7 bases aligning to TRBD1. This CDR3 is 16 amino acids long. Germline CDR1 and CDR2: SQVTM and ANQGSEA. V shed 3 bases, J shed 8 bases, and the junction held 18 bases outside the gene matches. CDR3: CSVDDPPGRGMSGYTF. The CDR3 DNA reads TGCAGCGTTGACGATCCCCCTGGCAGGGGGATGAGCGGCTACACCTTC.